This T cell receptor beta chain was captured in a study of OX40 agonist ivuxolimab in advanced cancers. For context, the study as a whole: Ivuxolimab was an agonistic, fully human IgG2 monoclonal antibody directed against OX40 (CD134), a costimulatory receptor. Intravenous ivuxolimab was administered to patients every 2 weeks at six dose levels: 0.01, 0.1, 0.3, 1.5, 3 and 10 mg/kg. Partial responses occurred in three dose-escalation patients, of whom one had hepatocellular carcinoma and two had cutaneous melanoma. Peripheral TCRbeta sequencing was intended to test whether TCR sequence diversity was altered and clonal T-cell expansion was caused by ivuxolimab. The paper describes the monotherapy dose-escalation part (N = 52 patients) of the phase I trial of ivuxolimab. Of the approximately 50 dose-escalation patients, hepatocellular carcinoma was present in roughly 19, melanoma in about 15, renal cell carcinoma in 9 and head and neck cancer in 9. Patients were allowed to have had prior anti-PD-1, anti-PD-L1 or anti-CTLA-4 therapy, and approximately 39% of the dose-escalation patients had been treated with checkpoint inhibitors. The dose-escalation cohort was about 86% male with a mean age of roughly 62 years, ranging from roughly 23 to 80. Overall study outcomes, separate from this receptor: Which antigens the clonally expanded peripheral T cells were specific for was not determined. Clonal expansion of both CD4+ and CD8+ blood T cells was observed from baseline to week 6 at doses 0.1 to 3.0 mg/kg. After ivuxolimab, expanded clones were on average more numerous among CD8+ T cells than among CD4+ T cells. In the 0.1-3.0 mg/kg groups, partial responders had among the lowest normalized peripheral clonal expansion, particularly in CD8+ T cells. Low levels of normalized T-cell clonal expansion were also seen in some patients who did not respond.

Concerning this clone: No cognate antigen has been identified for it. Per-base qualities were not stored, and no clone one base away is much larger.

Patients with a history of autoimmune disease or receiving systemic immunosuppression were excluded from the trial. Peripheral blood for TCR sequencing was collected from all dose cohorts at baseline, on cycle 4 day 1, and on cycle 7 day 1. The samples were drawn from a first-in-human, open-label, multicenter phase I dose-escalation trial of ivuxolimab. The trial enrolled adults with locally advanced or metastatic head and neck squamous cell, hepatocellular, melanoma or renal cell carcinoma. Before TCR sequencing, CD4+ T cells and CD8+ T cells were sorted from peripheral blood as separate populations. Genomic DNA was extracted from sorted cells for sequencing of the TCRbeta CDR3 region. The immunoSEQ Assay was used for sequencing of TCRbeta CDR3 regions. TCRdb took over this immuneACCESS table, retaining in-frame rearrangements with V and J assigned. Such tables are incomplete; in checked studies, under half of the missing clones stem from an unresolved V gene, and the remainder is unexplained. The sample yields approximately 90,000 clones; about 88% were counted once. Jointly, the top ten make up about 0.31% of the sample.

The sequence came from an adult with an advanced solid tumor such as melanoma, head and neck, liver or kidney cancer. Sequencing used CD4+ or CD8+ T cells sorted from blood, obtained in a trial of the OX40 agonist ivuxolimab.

The DNA sequence is given as TGTGCCTGGAGCGAAGGGAACTCACCCCTCCACTTT. It is translated as CAWSEGNSPLHF. The sequence joins TRBV30 to TRBJ1-6, with no confidently assigned D gene. The junction shows trimming of 3 bases on V and 10 bases on J, plus 10 bases between the germline ends. CDR3 length: 12 amino acids, cysteine to phenylalanine. Only CDR3 DNA is held: 36 bases, read in frame from base 1. The germline V gene (reference sequence) gives CDR1 as GTSNPN and CDR2 as SVGIG. The variable domain in full, with residues beyond the CDR3 obtained from the reference TRBV30 and TRBJ1-6 genes, is SQTIHQWPATLVQPVGSPLSLECTVEGTSNPNLYWYRQAAGRGLQLLFYSVGIGQISSEVPQNLSASRPQDRQFILSSKKLLLSDSGFYLCAWSEGNSPLHFGNGTRLTVT.